The following is a T cell receptor beta chain sequence with its context. V lost 2 bases to trimming and J lost 1 base; unmatched junction nucleotides: 2. Germline V CDR1 and CDR2: SEHNR, FQNEAQ (reference sequence). The CDR3 contains 15 residues. This entry belongs to a study of T cell repertoires in cytomegalovirus infection. TCRdb used MiXCR to reprocess the reads, holding one entry per CDR3 protein. The table includes nearly 650,000 distinct CDR3 sequences, less than 25% detected once. Material for sequencing was CD8+ T cells from PBMCs. V gene TRBV7-9 combines with J gene TRBJ2-7; 10 bases match TRBD2. The receptor was isolated from a human donor in good health (CMV status not recorded). Some clones in this sample may be carry-over from other donors' samples. As DNA, the CDR3 is TGTGCCAGCAGCTTAACTAGCGGGGAGTCCTACGAGCAGTACTTC. The encoded protein is CASSLTSGESYEQYF.